The 31 T cell receptor beta chains listed next were all sequenced from one sample in a study of CD8+CD57+ T cells in acquired aplastic anemia. The study profiled TCR beta VDJ and CDR3 using genomic DNA as template. TCRdb used MiXCR to reprocess the reads, holding one entry per CDR3 protein. The sample holds 150,000 to 200,000 distinct CDR3 sequences, about 64% seen once. Source material: sorted CD4+, CD8+, or CD8+CD57+ T cells (not recorded which) from PBMCs. The receptors derive from a human donor with severe aplastic anemia or a healthy control (not recorded which).

The DNA of the CDR3 is TGCAGTGCTCGTAGCGGGAGGGAGACAGATACGCAGTATTTT. It codes for CSARSGRETDTQYF. The chain joins TRBV20-1 to TRBJ2-3, with 11 positions matching TRBD2. The CDR3 runs 14 residues. Trimming cost V 5 bases and J 3 bases; bases outside gene matches: 4. Germline lookup yields CDR1 DFQATT and CDR2 SNEGSKA (reference sequence).

In its sample, this clonotype was seen many times. This rearrangement joins TRBV6-4 to TRBJ2-7; D is perhaps TRBD2 (5 bases). Trimming removed 5 bases from V and 4 bases from J, with 18 bases in between. From germline, CDR1 is MRHNA and CDR2 SNTAGT. There are 15 residues in the CDR3. The CDR3 DNA reads as TGTGCCAGCAGTCCCGACGGGGAGTTGTTTTACGAGCAGTACTTC. Translating gives CASSPDGELFYEQYF.

Regarding this clonotype: Compared with germline, one end of the junction differs, possibly owing to a read error. V is TRBV20-1 and J is TRBJ1-1; D not resolved. This CDR3 has 13 amino acids. Germline-derived CDR1 and CDR2 are DFQATT and SNEGSKA (reference sequence). This chain's CDR3 is CSARVKANTEVFF. The CDR3, as DNA: TGCAGTGCTAGAGTTAAGGCGAACACTGAAGTTTTCTTT.

The chain couples TRBV5-4 to TRBJ1-4, with D unclear. CDR1 is SGHNT and CDR2 is YYREEE in the germline V gene (reference sequence). Trimming took off 5 bases at V and 8 bases at J, with 16 bases between the two ends. This CDR3 region has 14 residues. As DNA, the CDR3 is TGTGCCAGCAGTGGCAATCTGGAGGGCGAAAAACTGTTTTTT. This codes for CASSGNLEGEKLFF.

In nucleotides, the CDR3 is TGTGCCACCAGCAGAGATTGGGAGTACGCGAACACTGAAGCTTTCTTT. Protein: CATSRDWEYANTEAFF. The chain uses TRBV15 and TRBJ1-1; D unresolved. Germline V gene lookup returns CDR1 LNHNV and CDR2 YYDKDF (reference sequence). V was pared by 0 bases and J by 1 base, with 12 bases between. The length of the CDR3 is 16 residues.

This chain uses TRBV7-9 with TRBJ2-7; 8 bases agree with TRBD1. From germline, CDR1 is SEHNR and CDR2 FQNEAQ (reference sequence). The CDR3 consists of 13 residues. V shed 5 bases and J 2 bases; nucleotides not matched to a gene: 2. CDR3 sequence (DNA): TGTGCCAGCAGCACGACAGGGGCCTACGAGCAGTACTTC. Its translation is CASSTTGAYEQYF.

This chain joins TRBV19 and TRBJ1-1; TRBD1 matches at 7 bases. CDR1 and CDR2 from the germline V gene are LNHDA and SQIVND (reference sequence). The CDR3 extends over 15 amino acids. V lost 5 bases and J lost 1; bases outside the gene matches: 7. For the CDR3, the DNA is TGTGCCAGTAGTCCTCTCAGGGGGACGAACACTGAAGCTTTCTTT. The encoded protein is CASSPLRGTNTEAFF.

This clonotype has more than one count but fewer than ten. The CDR3 DNA sequence: TGCAGTGCTAGAGTAAGGGCTTTTGGCACAGATACGCAGTATTTT. Translating gives CSARVRAFGTDTQYF. The rearrangement joins TRBV20-1 to TRBJ2-3; D gene uncertain. This CDR3 comprises 15 residues. V gave up 1 base and J gave up 1 base, with 12 bases separating them. Germline V lookup: CDR1 DFQATT, CDR2 SNEGSKA (reference sequence).

This clonotype appeared many times. The chain employs TRBV7-9 and TRBJ1-1; 10 bases are a match to TRBD1. This CDR3 is built from 11 residues. The germline V gene has CDR1 SEHNR and CDR2 FQNEAQ (reference sequence). V shed 10 bases and J 11 bases; nucleotides not matched to a gene: 7. This CDR3 reads CAIPTGGMAFF. CDR3 bases: TGTGCCATCCCGACAGGGGGCATGGCTTTCTTT.

This clonotype has a single count. V gene TRBV7-8 combines with J gene TRBJ1-1; D is perhaps TRBD1 (6 bases). The V gene's germline CDR1 is SGHVS and CDR2 FQNEAQ. This CDR3 is 15 amino acids long. Trimming took off 6 bases at V and 0 bases at J, with 14 bases between the two ends. CDR3 coding DNA: TGTGCCAGCAGGGAGACGGGACATTTGAACACTGAAGCTTTCTTT. It yields the protein CASRETGHLNTEAFF.

The chain links TRBV10-3 to TRBJ1-2; a possible D gene is TRBD1 (5 bases). Trimming removed 10 bases from V and 4 bases from J, with 22 bases in between. CDR1 is ENHRY, CDR2 SYGVKD, per germline. The CDR3 is 15 amino acids. This chain's CDR3 is CASSPGTPEVYGYTF. The CDR3 coding sequence is TGTGCCAGCAGCCCCGGGACCCCGGAGGTCTATGGCTACACCTTC.

The chain has TRBV7-9 and TRBJ2-7; D is unclear. The CDR3 has 12 residues. Germline V gives CDR1 SEHNR, CDR2 FQNEAQ (reference sequence). V lost 5 bases to trimming and J lost 3 bases, with 8 bases between them. This CDR3 is CASSNPNYEQYF. Written as DNA, the CDR3 is TGTGCCAGCAGCAATCCGAACTACGAGCAGTACTTC. Variable domain in full (rest from reference TRBV7-9 and TRBJ2-7): DTGVSQNPRHKITKRGQNVTFRCDPISEHNRLYWYRQTLGQGPEFLTYFQNEAQLEKSRLLSDRFSAERPKGSFSTLEIQRTEQGDSAMYLCASSNPNYEQYFGPGTRLTVT.

This clonotype came up many times. This chain connects TRBV4-3 to TRBJ1-1; a weak D match, TRBD1 (5 bases). Germline CDR1 LGHNA, CDR2 YSLEER. Trimming cost V 0 bases and J 6 bases, with 14 bases left between them. The CDR3 loop spans 15 amino acids. Here the CDR3 reads CASSQDRAGRPEAFF. The DNA of the CDR3 is TGCGCCAGCAGCCAAGATCGGGCAGGGCGGCCTGAAGCTTTCTTT.

The chain employs TRBV24-1 and TRBJ2-5; possibly TRBD1 for D (7 bases). The CDR3 is made up of 15 amino acids. CDR1 is KGHDR and CDR2 is SFDVKD in the germline V gene. Trimming left V 5 bases short and J 2 bases short, with 14 bases between. The CDR3 loop reads CATSGGGTEQETQYF. DNA for the CDR3: TGTGCCACCAGTGGTGGGGGGACAGAACAAGAGACCCAGTACTTC.

This clonotype appeared many times. The genes are TRBV6-6 and TRBJ1-4, with D possibly matching TRBD1 (5 bases). V lost 0 bases, J lost 5 bases, and 10 bases lay in between. The CDR3 is made up of 15 amino acids. Germline assignment: CDR1 MNHNY and CDR2 SVGAGI (reference sequence). The CDR3 reads CASSYSGGVNEKLFF. The CDR3, as DNA: TGTGCCAGCAGTTACTCGGGGGGAGTGAATGAAAAACTGTTTTTT.

This clonotype occurred a few times. The chain is built from TRBV29-1 and TRBJ1-2, with 7 bases fitting TRBD1. The V gene's germline CDR1 is SQVTM and CDR2 ANQGSEA. J was trimmed by 2 bases and V by 3 bases; bases with no gene match: 9. The CDR3 runs 15 residues. The CDR3 sequence is CSVDSQGQSNYGYTF. The CDR3 DNA sequence: TGCAGCGTTGATTCACAGGGACAGAGCAACTATGGCTACACCTTC.

This chain links TRBV10-3 with TRBJ2-7; D possibly uses TRBD1 or TRBD2 (5 bases each). The CDR3 is 12 residues long. Germline CDR1 is ENHRY and CDR2 is SYGVKD. The V and J ends lost 7 bases and 5 bases respectively, with 12 bases between them. CDR3: CAINSGANEQYF. The CDR3, as DNA: TGTGCCATCAATTCCGGGGCCAACGAGCAGTACTTC.

This clonotype was counted at least ten times. This chain links TRBV28 with TRBJ1-1; 8 bases fit TRBD1. With 6 bases clipped from V and 6 bases from J, the junction kept 9 bases outside the gene matches. There are 14 residues in the CDR3. Per germline, CDR1 MDHEN and CDR2 SYDVKM. The CDR3 here is CASRRGQGRAEAFF. The CDR3 nucleotides read TGTGCCAGCAGGCGAGGACAGGGAAGGGCTGAAGCTTTCTTT.

This clonotype occurred once. This chain links TRBV29-1 with TRBJ2-3, with 7 nucleotides matching TRBD1. V shed 2 bases, J shed 9 bases, and the junction held 5 bases outside the gene matches. The CDR3 has 12 residues. Germline CDR1 and CDR2: SQVTM and ANQGSEA. CDR3 amino acids: CSVERTGQTQYF. The DNA of the CDR3 is TGCAGCGTTGAAAGGACAGGACAAACGCAGTATTTT.

V gene TRBV10-3 combines with J gene TRBJ2-5; TRBD1 might be the D (6 bases). Germline values: CDR1 ENHRY, CDR2 SYGVKD. V was pared by 5 bases and J by 2 bases, with 18 bases between. This CDR3 spans 16 amino acids. The CDR3 DNA sequence: TGTGCCATCAGTCACCAGGGAGAAGGGGGACAAGAGACCCAGTACTTC. Residues: CAISHQGEGGQETQYF.

J is TRBJ2-1 and V is TRBV5-8; D is perhaps TRBD1 (8 bases). Germline loops: CDR1 SGHTS, CDR2 YDEGEE. V was trimmed by 4 bases and J by 5 bases, leaving 16 bases between them. The CDR3 length is 15 residues. Here the CDR3 reads CASSHRTGRDNEQFF. As DNA, the CDR3 is TGTGCCAGCAGCCACCGGACAGGGAGGGACAATGAGCAGTTCTTC. The complete variable domain, with remaining parts taken from reference TRBV5-8 and TRBJ2-1, reads EAGVTQSPTHLIKTRGQQATLRCSPISGHTSVYWYQQALGLGLQFLLWYDEGEERNRGNFPPRFSGRQFPNYSSELNVNALELEDSALYLCASSHRTGRDNEQFFGPGTRLTVL.

J is TRBJ1-2 and V is TRBV2; D not certain. V lost 6 bases, J lost 5 bases, and 10 bases lay in between. CDR1 and CDR2 (germline): SNHLY, FYNNEI. The CDR3 consists of 12 residues. CDR3 in DNA: TGTGCCAGCAGCCCAGCGAATTATGGCTACACCTTC. Protein: CASSPANYGYTF. Variable domain in full (rest from reference TRBV2 and TRBJ1-2): EPEVTQTPSHQVTQMGQEVILRCVPISNHLYFYWYRQILGQKVEFLVSFYNNEISEKSEIFDDQFSVERPDGSNFTLKIRSTKLEDSAMYFCASSPANYGYTFGSGTRLTVV.

Note on this clonotype: This may stem from a read error, because a much larger clone lies one nucleotide away. In this CDR3 the conserved last residue, phenylalanine or tryptophan, is missing, so a read error is likely. This chain uses TRBV28 with TRBJ2-1; either TRBD1 or TRBD2 may fit D (5 bases each). Per the germline V gene, CDR1 is MDHEN and CDR2 is SYDVKM. This CDR3 has 14 residues. Trimming removed 7 bases at V and 7 bases at J, with 17 bases between. CDR3 in DNA: TGTGCCAGCACCTTGAGGGGCAGCCAGAATGAGCAGTTCCTC. Its translation is CASTLRGSQNEQFL.

Ten or more counts support this clonotype. CDR3 region: CASSLGGGRRFGSPLHF. The CDR3 DNA reads TGTGCCAGCAGCTTAGGAGGCGGGCGCAGGTTTGGTTCACCCCTCCACTTT. This chain joins TRBV11-2 and TRBJ1-6; the D is unclear. CDR3 length equals 17 residues. The V gene lost 1 base and the J gene lost 9 bases, with 19 bases spanning the gap. CDR1 and CDR2 (germline): SGHAT, FQNNGV.

V usage is TRBV7-6 and J usage is TRBJ2-5; D might be TRBD1 or TRBD2, each matching 5 bases. The CDR3 is 15 residues long. CDR1 is SGHVS, CDR2 FNYEAQ, per germline. V was trimmed by 2 bases and J by 3 bases, leaving 13 bases between them. CDR3 in amino acids: CASSLSGAGEETQYF. The CDR3 DNA reads TGTGCCAGCAGCTTAAGTGGGGCGGGTGAAGAGACCCAGTACTTC.

The rearrangement links TRBV7-2 to TRBJ1-1; D is unclear. V was pared by 0 bases and J by 1 base, with 6 bases between. The CDR3 consists of 14 residues. The germline V gene has CDR1 SGHTA and CDR2 FQGNSA. CDR3 region: CASSLALRNTEAFF. The CDR3 bases are TGTGCCAGCAGCTTAGCGCTACGGAACACTGAAGCTTTCTTT.

This chain joins TRBV7-9 and TRBJ2-5; weak D call: TRBD1 (6 bases). The CDR3 spans 15 residues. Germline V CDR1 and CDR2: SEHNR, FQNEAQ (reference sequence). With 4 bases removed from V and 5 bases from J, the gap between germline ends came to 17 bases. The CDR3 DNA reads TGTGCCAGCAGCTCGGGCAGGGGATGGGGGGAGACCCAGTACTTC. Its translation is CASSSGRGWGETQYF.

The chain is built from TRBV24-1 and TRBJ1-2; D uncertain. Germline-derived CDR1 and CDR2 are KGHDR and SFDVKD. The CDR3 consists of 15 residues. V was trimmed by 5 bases and J by 4 bases, leaving 16 bases between them. The CDR3 reads CATSGTQGKGYGYTF. CDR3 coding DNA: TGTGCCACCAGTGGAACACAAGGAAAGGGCTATGGCTACACCTTC.

The rearrangement uses TRBV20-1 and TRBJ1-1, with D hard to call. V was shortened by 0 bases and J by 4 bases, with 12 bases between the two germline ends. The CDR3 covers 14 residues. Germline V gives CDR1 DFQATT, CDR2 SNEGSKA (reference sequence). The DNA of the CDR3 is TGCAGTGCTAGAGACGCTAGGTTTTTCACTGAAGCTTTCTTT. Its protein product is CSARDARFFTEAFF.

The J gene is TRBJ1-1, the V gene TRBV25-1, with TRBD1 identical over 7 bases. With 1 base clipped from V and 1 base from J, the junction kept 9 bases outside the gene matches. Looked up from germline, CDR1 is MGHDK and CDR2 is SYGVNS. This CDR3 has 17 amino acids. The CDR3 protein is CASSESRGKGANTEAFF. In nucleotides, the CDR3 is TGTGCCAGCAGTGAATCCCGCGGTAAGGGGGCGAACACTGAAGCTTTCTTT.

This rearrangement joins TRBV19 to TRBJ2-1; 9 bases are a match to TRBD2. Germline trimming cut 6 bases from V and 9 bases from J; bases unmatched to any gene: 12. The germline gives CDR1 LNHDA, CDR2 SQIVND (reference sequence). The CDR3 spans 15 residues. The DNA of the CDR3 is TGTGCCAGTAGGCAGACTAGCGGAGGAGCTGGTGAGCAGTTCTTC. Translation: CASRQTSGGAGEQFF.